This entry describes one T cell receptor (beta chain). What it binds is not known. Germline V gene lookup returns CDR1 MGHRA and CDR2 YSYEKL. The CDR3 has 13 amino acids. Trimming took 7 bases from V and 6 from J, leaving 13 bases between them. These data are taken from a study of cytotoxic CD8 clonotypes in ibrutinib-treated CLL. Study-wide context: The cohort had about a dozen relapsed/refractory and some 14 treatment-naive patients, 17 to 18 IGHV unmutated. Responses: approximately 25 partial, 2 complete; after median roughly 68 months, around 15 stayed remitted, roughly 12 progressed.

Findings and limits, study-wide: At progression, clonality fell back toward baseline after rising at ibrutinib response. Relative to age-matched healthy donors, clonality at baseline was higher, and it tracked circulating CD8+ T-cell counts.

Measured with immunoSEQ multiplex PCR; TCRdb has only the in-frame clones, and not every one. The data show about 40,000 clones, with 68% seen just once and roughly 7% held by the top ten. Material: PBMCs, obtained at disease progression, from a patient treated with ibrutinib. This rearrangement joins TRBV4-1 to TRBJ2-1; D may be TRBD2 (5 bases). The sequence was collected from a human donor with chronic lymphocytic leukemia. The CDR3 reads CASTAVLSNEQFF. CDR3 bases: TGCGCCAGCACAGCGGTCCTTTCCAATGAGCAGTTCTTC.